What follows describes a single TCR beta chain. Its antigen is not known. Germline-derived CDR1 and CDR2 are SNHLY and FYNNEI. This CDR3 comprises 13 residues. With V trimmed by 9 bases and J by 4 bases, 6 bases remained unmatched. Time point specified: 20-29 weeks after completion of therapy. Assay used: immunoSEQ multiplex PCR; TCRdb lists only in-frame clones, some missing. Altogether roughly 20,000 clones are present, less than 90% being singletons, with the ten largest covering under 45%. This specimen belongs to a study of T cell therapy after organ transplantation. The TCR comes from a human patient who had received a solid organ transplant and had CMV disease. Some T cells here may be from the graft donor. The V gene is TRBV2, the J gene TRBJ2-7; 10 bases align to TRBD1. The specimen was CD8+ T cells from blood, collected after autologous CMV-specific T cell therapy. The DNA for the CDR3 is TGTGCCAGTGAGGGGGACAGGGGTTACGAGCAGTACTTC. This encodes CASEGDRGYEQYF.